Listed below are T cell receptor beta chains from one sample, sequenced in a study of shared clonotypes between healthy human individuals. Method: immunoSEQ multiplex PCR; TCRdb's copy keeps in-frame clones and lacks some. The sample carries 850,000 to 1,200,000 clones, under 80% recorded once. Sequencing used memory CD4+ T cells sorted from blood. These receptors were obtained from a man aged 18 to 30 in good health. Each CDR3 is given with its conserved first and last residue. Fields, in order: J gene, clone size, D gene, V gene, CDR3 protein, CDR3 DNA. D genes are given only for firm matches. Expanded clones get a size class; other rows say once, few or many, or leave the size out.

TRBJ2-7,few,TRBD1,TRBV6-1,CASRTTGDGYEQYF,TGTGCCAGCAGGACCACAGGGGATGGCTACGAGCAGTACTTC
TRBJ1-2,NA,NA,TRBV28,CASRDRNYGYTF,TGTGCCAGCAGGGACAGAAACTATGGCTACACCTTC
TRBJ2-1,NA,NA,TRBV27,CASSPGSAYNEQFF,TGTGCCAGCAGTCCCGGGTCCGCGTACAATGAGCAGTTCTTC
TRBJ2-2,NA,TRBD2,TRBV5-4,CASSLGLADTGELFF,TGTGCCAGCAGCTTGGGACTAGCGGACACCGGGGAGCTGTTTTTT
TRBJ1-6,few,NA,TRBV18,CASSLGYSPLHF,TGTGCCAGCTCATTGGGGTATTCACCCCTCCACTTT
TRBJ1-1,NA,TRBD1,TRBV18,CASSPLETGGFTEAFF,TGTGCCAGCTCACCGCTCGAGACAGGGGGCTTTACTGAAGCTTTCTTT
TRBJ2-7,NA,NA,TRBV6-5,CASSYSGQGRFSEQYF,TGTGCCAGCAGTTACTCGGGTCAGGGGAGATTTAGCGAGCAGTACTTC
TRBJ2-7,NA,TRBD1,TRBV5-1,CASSRSSGTGESGRPYEQYF,TGCGCCAGCAGCCGTAGTTCCGGGACAGGGGAGTCAGGGCGACCCTACGAGCAGTACTTC
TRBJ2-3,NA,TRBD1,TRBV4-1,CASSPGQGANTDTQYF,TGCGCCAGCAGTCCCGGCCAGGGGGCGAACACAGATACGCAGTATTTT
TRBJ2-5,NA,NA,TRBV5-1,CASSGGEGQETQYF,TGCGCCAGCAGCGGGGGTGAGGGCCAAGAGACCCAGTACTTC
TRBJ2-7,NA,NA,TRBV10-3,CAIQAGSYEQYF,TGTGCCATCCAAGCGGGCTCCTACGAGCAGTACTTC
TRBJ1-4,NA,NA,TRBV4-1,CASSQEGTDNEKLFF,TGCGCCAGCAGCCAAGAGGGGACGGATAATGAAAAACTGTTTTTT
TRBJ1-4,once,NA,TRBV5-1,CASSGVDGTTNEKLFF,TGCGCCAGCAGCGGGGTCGATGGTACAACTAATGAAAAACTGTTTTTT
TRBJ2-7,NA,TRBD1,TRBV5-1,CASSLEGATYEQYF,TGCGCCAGCAGCTTGGAGGGGGCCACCTACGAGCAGTACTTC
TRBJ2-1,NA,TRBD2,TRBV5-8,CASSLYSGAGPIYNEQFF,TGTGCCAGCAGCTTGTATTCAGGAGCGGGGCCGATTTACAATGAGCAGTTCTTC
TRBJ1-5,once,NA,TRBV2,CASSSGRSSNQPQHF,TGTGCCAGCAGTTCGGGACGCTCTAGCAATCAGCCCCAGCATTTT
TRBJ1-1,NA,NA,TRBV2,CASSVGAAEAFF,TGTGCCAGCTCGGTTGGGGCTGCTGAAGCTTTCTTT
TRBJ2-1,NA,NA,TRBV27,CASRTQGGHEQFF,TGTGCCAGCAGGACCCAGGGGGGACATGAGCAGTTCTTC
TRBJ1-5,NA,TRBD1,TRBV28,CASSPRDRAIRTQHF,TGTGCCAGCAGTCCCCGGGACAGGGCCATTAGGACCCAGCATTTT
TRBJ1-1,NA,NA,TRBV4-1,CASSQGTGAGKYRTEAFF,TGCGCCAGCAGCCAAGGGACGGGGGCAGGGAAGTATCGCACTGAAGCTTTCTTT
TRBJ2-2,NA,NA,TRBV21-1,CASSQQGADTGELFF,TGTGCCAGCAGCCAACAGGGGGCCGACACCGGGGAGCTGTTTTTT
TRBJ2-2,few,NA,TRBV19,CASSIWGTGELFF,TGTGCCAGTAGTATTTGGGGCACCGGGGAGCTGTTTTTT
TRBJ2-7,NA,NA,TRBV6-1,CASSEMAGIPPYEQYF,TGTGCCAGCAGTGAAATGGCAGGGATCCCCCCCTACGAGCAGTACTTC
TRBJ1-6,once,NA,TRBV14,CASSQGLHNSPLHF,TGTGCCAGCAGCCAGGGACTGCATAATTCACCCCTCCACTTT
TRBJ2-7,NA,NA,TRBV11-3,CASSQGGAAYEQYF,TGTGCCAGCAGCCAGGGTGGGGCCGCCTACGAGCAGTACTTC
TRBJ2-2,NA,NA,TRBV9,CASSVPGNTGELFF,TGTGCCAGCAGCGTACCGGGGAACACCGGGGAGCTGTTTTTT
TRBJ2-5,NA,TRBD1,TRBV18,CASSPGTEETQYF,TGTGCCAGCTCACCGGGGACAGAAGAGACCCAGTACTTC
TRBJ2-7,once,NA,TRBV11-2,CASSLGEGTPYEQYF,TGTGCCAGCAGCTTAGGGGAAGGGACCCCCTACGAGCAGTACTTC
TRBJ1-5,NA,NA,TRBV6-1,CASSTRVGNQPQHF,TGTGCCAGCAGTACTAGGGTTGGTAATCAGCCCCAGCATTTT
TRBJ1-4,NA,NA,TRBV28,CASRVGQVEKLFF,TGTGCCAGCAGGGTGGGACAAGTGGAAAAACTGTTTTTT
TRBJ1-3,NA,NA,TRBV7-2,CASSPGSSGNTIYF,TGTGCCAGCAGCCCGGGGAGCTCTGGAAACACCATATATTTT
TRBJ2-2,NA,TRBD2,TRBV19,CASTRTSGSGTGELFF,TGTGCCAGTACTCGGACTAGCGGGAGTGGCACCGGGGAGCTGTTTTTT
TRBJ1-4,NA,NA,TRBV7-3,CASSPGGEGGNEKLFF,TGTGCCAGCAGCCCCGGAGGGGAGGGCGGTAATGAAAAACTGTTTTTT
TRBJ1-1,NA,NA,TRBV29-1,CSVEGLAGDTEAFF,TGCAGCGTCGAGGGCCTGGCAGGGGACACTGAAGCTTTCTTT
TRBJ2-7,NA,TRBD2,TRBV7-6,CASSNGGTSGYRGSYEQYF,TGTGCCAGCAGCAATGGAGGGACTAGCGGGTACCGGGGCTCCTACGAGCAGTACTTC
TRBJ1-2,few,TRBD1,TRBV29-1,CSATGDYGYTF,TGCAGCGCGACAGGGGACTATGGCTACACCTTC
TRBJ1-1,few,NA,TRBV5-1,CASTKVLGSTEAFF,TGCGCCAGCACCAAAGTTCTCGGGAGCACTGAAGCTTTCTTT
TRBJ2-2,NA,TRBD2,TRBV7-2,CASSGPNTGELFF,TGTGCCAGTAGCGGGCCAAACACCGGGGAGCTGTTTTTT
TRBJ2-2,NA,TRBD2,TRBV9,CASSPRGSGRGTGGELFF,TGTGCCAGCAGCCCCCGTGGTAGCGGGAGAGGGACGGGCGGGGAGCTGTTTTTT
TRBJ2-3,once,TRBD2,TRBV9,CASSVRGRAFSSTDTQYF,TGTGCCAGCAGCGTGCGCGGGAGGGCCTTTTCTAGTACAGATACGCAGTATTTT
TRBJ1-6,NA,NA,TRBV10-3,CAISARERAPLHF,TGTGCCATCAGTGCCAGGGAGAGGGCACCCCTCCACTTT